This T cell receptor beta chain appears in the sequencing data of a study of blood T cell repertoires in COVID-19. Overall study: There were acute and convalescent COVID-19 samples, and they came from the United States, Italy and Spain.

The germline V and J ends were trimmed by 0 bases and 8 bases, with 10 bases remaining between them. CDR3 length equals 13 residues. Study processing details: Amplification of reference gene primers was used by the study to estimate nucleated cell counts. Measured with immunoSEQ multiplex PCR; TCRdb has only the in-frame clones, and not every one. V, J and clone size were drawn from that table, and D and trimming were deduced from the DNA. Of about 140,000 clones in the sample, just over 85% were seen once. This clone has only a few counts. Sequenced material: peripheral blood. The gene calls are TRBV12-3 or TRBV12-4 and TRBJ1-2; the D gene is possibly TRBD1 (5 bases). The clonotype originates from a woman aged 55-70 years with acute or convalescent COVID-19. DNA for the CDR3: TGTGCCAGCAGTTTAGCCAGGGTAGGAGGCTACACCTTC. Its translation: CASSLARVGGYTF.